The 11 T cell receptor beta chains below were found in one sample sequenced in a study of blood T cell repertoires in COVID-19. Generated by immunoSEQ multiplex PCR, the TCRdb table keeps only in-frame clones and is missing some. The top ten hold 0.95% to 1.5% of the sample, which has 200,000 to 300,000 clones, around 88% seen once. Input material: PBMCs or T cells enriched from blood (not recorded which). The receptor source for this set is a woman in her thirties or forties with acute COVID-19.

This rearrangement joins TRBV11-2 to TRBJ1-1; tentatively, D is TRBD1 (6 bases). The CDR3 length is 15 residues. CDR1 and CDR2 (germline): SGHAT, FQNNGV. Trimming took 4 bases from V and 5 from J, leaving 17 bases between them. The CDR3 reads CASSSIRGLSTEAFF. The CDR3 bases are TGTGCCAGCAGCTCGATCAGGGGTCTCTCGACTGAAGCTTTCTTT.

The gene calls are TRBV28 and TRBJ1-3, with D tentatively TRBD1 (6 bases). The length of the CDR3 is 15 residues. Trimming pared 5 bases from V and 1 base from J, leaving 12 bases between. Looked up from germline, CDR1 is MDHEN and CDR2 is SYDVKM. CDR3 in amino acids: CASSTGLGSGNTIYF. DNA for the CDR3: TGTGCCAGCAGTACAGGGTTAGGATCTGGAAACACCATATATTTT.

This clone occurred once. The chain's CDR3 is CASCAGRGNTIYF. The DNA of the CDR3 is TGTGCCAGCTGCGCAGGTAGGGGAAACACCATATATTTT. The genes are TRBV5-6 and TRBJ1-3; D is unclear. The CDR3 covers 13 residues. The ends were cut back, 7 bases at V and 4 bases at J, with 12 bases in the middle. Germline loops: CDR1 SGHDT, CDR2 YYEEEE.

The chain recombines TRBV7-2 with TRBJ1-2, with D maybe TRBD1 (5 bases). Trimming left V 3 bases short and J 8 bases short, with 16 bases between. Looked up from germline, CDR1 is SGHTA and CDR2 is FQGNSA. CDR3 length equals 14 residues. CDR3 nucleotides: TGTGCCAGCAGCTTTGATAAGGGGCAAAGAGGCTACACCTTC. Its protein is CASSFDKGQRGYTF. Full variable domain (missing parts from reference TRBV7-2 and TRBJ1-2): GAGVSQSPSNKVTEKGKDVELRCDPISGHTALYWYRQSLGQGLEFLIYFQGNSAPDKSGLPSDRFSAERTGGSVSTLTIQRTQQEDSAVYLCASSFDKGQRGYTFGSGTRLTVV.

The DNA of the CDR3 is TGTGCCAGCAGTTCGTACACCGGGACAGGGGTTGGTACCGGGGAGCTGTTTTTT. Its translation: CASSSYTGTGVGTGELFF. The genes are TRBV6-2 or TRBV6-3 and TRBJ2-2; 10 bases map to TRBD1. J gave up 5 bases and V 4 bases, and 13 bases lay outside the gene matches. CDR3 size: 18 residues. Germline CDR1 and CDR2: MNHEY and SVGEGT.

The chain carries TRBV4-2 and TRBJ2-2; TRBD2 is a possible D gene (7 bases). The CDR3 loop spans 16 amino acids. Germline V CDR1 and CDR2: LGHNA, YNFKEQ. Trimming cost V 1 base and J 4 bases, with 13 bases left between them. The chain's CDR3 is CASSQGTAGFTGELFF. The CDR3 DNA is TGTGCCAGCAGCCAAGGGACAGCGGGATTCACCGGGGAGCTGTTTTTT.

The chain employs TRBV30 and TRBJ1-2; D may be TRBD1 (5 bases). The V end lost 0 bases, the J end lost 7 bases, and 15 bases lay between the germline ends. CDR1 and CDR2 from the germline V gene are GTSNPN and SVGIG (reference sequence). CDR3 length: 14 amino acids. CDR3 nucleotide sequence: TGTGCCTGGAGTGTACCCAGACAGATCTTTGGCTACACCTTC. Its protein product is CAWSVPRQIFGYTF. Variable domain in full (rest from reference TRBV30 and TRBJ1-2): SQTIHQWPATLVQPVGSPLSLECTVEGTSNPNLYWYRQAAGRGLQLLFYSVGIGQISSEVPQNLSASRPQDRQFILSSKKLLLSDSGFYLCAWSVPRQIFGYTFGSGTRLTVV.

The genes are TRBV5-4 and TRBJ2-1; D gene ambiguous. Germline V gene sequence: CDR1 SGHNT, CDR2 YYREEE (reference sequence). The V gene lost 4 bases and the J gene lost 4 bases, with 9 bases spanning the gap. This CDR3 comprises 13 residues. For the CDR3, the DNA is TGTGCCAGCAGCCCTAATTTTTACAATGAGCAGTTCTTC. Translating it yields CASSPNFYNEQFF.

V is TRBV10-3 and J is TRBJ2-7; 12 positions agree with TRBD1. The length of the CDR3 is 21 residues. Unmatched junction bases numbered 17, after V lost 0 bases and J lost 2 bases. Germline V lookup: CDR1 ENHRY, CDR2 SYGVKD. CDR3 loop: CAISESLIMGQGAPPAYEQYF. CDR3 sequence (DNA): TGTGCCATCAGTGAGTCGTTAATTATGGGACAGGGGGCTCCCCCCGCCTACGAGCAGTACTTC.

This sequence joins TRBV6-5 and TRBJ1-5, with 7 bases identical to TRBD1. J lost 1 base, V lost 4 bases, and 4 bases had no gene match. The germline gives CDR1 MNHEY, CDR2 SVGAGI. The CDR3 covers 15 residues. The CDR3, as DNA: TGTGCCAGCAGTTTCACAGGGGTAAGCAATCAGCCCCAGCATTTT. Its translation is CASSFTGVSNQPQHF.

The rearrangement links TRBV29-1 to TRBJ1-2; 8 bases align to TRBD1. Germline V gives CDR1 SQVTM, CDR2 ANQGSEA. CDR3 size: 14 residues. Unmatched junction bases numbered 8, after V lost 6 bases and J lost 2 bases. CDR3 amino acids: CSVDTGGWNYGYTF. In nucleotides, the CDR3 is TGCAGCGTGGACACAGGGGGATGGAACTATGGCTACACCTTC.